This T cell receptor (beta chain) was observed in a study of regulatory T cells in long-lasting Graves disease. Study-wide points: Persistent disease preferred TRBV28, TRBJ1-2 and TRBJ2-5. Less diverse TCR repertoires were seen in persistent Graves' patients than in newly diagnosed ones.

Time point given: persistent/refractory GD, antithyroid drugs over 5 years with positive TRAb. The authors made the TCR library using RNA they extracted from PBMCs. Arm-PCR with iRepertoire HTBI primers amplified the CDR3 regions for these TCR beta libraries. Via MiXCR, TCRdb re-called the multiplex PCR reads, giving one row per CDR3 protein. Among 400,000 to 500,000 distinct CDR3 sequences listed, under 25% were seen once. CDR3 length equals 15 residues. Deletions cut 1 base from V and 2 bases from J, with 11 bases between. Germline V lookup: CDR1 SGHNT, CDR2 YYREEE (reference sequence). Only a few counts were recorded for this clonotype. Its antigen is undetermined.

The sample consisted of peripheral blood mononuclear cells (PBMCs), taken when the disease was refractory, from a patient treated with antithyroid drugs. The source is a female donor with Graves disease. The genes are TRBV5-4 and TRBJ2-3; D gene uncertain. As DNA, the CDR3 is TGTGCCAGCAGCTTGAGGACGCAGCACACAGATACGCAGTATTTT. It codes for CASSLRTQHTDTQYF.